This T cell receptor (beta chain) was retrieved from a study of cytomegalovirus exposure and HLA in healthy donors. Overall study results and limits: The number of N-insertions in an Asian-associated ancestry cluster was reportedly below the roughly 620-donor mean in a later analysis.

Amplification used 60 Vbeta primers and 13 Jbeta primers. Original methodology: Some 11 million of the 80 million or so unique TCR beta chains counted in a later analysis were shared. Assay used: immunoSEQ multiplex PCR; TCRdb lists only in-frame clones, some missing. V and J calls and clone size are as listed in that table; D and trimming were resolved from the DNA. In the table there are tens of thousands of clones, approximately 78% of which are singletons. This CDR3 region has 13 residues. Trimming stripped 7 bases from V and 9 bases from J, with 18 bases between. Germline V gives CDR1 LNHDA, CDR2 SQIVND (reference sequence). Concerning this clone itself: Its specificity is unknown.

Sequencing was carried out using PBMCs. V and J are TRBV19 and TRBJ1-2; TRBD1 is a possible D gene (5 bases). The sequence was obtained from a man aged 40-49 years in good health and CMV-seronegative. In DNA form, the CDR3 reads TGTGCCAGTACCATGGCGGGGGTACGGCGCTACACCTTC. This translates into CASTMAGVRRYTF.